This T cell receptor (beta chain) originates from a study of blood T cell repertoires in COVID-19. Study background: COVID-19 samples from acute and convalescent phases originated in the United States, Italy and Spain.

Profiling relied on immunoSEQ multiplex PCR, and the TCRdb table lists in-frame clones only, not all of them. The sample has 150,000 to 200,000 clones; approximately 83% are singletons. The germline gives CDR1 MNHEY, CDR2 SMNVEV (reference sequence). V was clipped by 7 bases and J by 2 bases; unmatched bases: 7. The CDR3 length is 15 residues. The sample comprised peripheral blood. The chain uses TRBV27 and TRBJ2-3; 9 positions agree with TRBD2. This clonotype was sampled from a man over 45 with active or convalescent COVID-19. Here the CDR3 DNA reads TGTGCCAGCAATCAAGGCGGGGGGGCCACAGATACGCAGTATTTT. The encoded protein is CASNQGGGATDTQYF.